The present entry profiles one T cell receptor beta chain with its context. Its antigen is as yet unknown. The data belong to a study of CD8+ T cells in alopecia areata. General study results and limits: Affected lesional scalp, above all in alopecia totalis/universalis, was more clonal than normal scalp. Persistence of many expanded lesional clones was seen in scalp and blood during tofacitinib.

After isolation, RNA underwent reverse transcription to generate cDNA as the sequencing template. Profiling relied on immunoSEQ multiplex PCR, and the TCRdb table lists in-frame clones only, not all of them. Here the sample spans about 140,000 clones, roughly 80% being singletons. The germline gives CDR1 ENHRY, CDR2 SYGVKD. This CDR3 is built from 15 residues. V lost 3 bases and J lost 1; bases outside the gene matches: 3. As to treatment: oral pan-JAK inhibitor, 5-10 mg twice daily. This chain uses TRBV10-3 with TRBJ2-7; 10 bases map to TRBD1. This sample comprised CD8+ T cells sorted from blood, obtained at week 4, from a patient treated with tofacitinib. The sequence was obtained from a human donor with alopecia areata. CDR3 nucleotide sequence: TGTGCCATCAGTGACCGGACAGGGGGTTCCTACGAGCAGTACTTC. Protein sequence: CAISDRTGGSYEQYF.